This T cell receptor beta chain emerged from a study of blood T cell repertoires in COVID-19. Background on the study: Nucleic acid was either cDNA or gDNA, and it came from T cells, B-cell-depleted T cells, or PBMCs.

TCRdb's table, derived via immunoSEQ multiplex PCR, lists solely in-frame clones and lacks some. Of tens of thousands of clones listed, nearly 90% were seen once; the top ten hold roughly a tenth. Germline assignment: CDR1 MDHEN and CDR2 SYDVKM. This CDR3 contains 16 residues. The ends lost 2 bases at V and 4 bases at J; junction bases unmatched: 5. The chain uses TRBV28 and TRBJ2-3, with 11 bases matching TRBD1. The specimen sequenced was peripheral blood. The sequence was obtained from a human donor in a cohort sampled during active COVID-19. The donor label of this sample is uncertain. The CDR3 loop is CASSLGGQGASDTQYF. For the CDR3, the DNA is TGTGCCAGCAGTTTAGGTGGACAGGGGGCCTCAGATACGCAGTATTTT.